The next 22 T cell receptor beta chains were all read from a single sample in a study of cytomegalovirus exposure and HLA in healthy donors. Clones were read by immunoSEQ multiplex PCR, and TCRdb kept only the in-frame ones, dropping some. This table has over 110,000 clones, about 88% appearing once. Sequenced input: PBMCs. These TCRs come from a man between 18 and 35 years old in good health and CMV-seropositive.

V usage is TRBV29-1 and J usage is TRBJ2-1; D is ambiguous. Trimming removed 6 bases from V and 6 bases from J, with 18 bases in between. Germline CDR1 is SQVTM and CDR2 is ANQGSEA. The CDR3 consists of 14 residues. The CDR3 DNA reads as TGCAGCGTGTCCACCCCCTCGGTTTTCAATGAGCAGTTCTTC. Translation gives CSVSTPSVFNEQFF.

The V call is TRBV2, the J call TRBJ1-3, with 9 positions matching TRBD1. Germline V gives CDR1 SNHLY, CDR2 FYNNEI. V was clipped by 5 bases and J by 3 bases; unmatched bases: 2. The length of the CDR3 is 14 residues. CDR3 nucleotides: TGTGCCAGCAGTACGGACAGGGGTGGAAACACCATATATTTT. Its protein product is CASSTDRGGNTIYF.

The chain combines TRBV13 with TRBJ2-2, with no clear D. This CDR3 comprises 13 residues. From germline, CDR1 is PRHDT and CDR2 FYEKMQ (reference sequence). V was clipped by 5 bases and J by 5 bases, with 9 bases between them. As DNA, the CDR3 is TGTGCCAGCAGCCTTGCGAGGACCGGGGAGCTGTTTTTT. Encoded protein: CASSLARTGELFF.

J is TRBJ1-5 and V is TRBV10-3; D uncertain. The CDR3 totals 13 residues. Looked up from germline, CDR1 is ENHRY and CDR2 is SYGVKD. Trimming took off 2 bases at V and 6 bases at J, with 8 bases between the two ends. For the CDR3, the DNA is TGTGCCATCAGTGAGCTCCTCGGTCAGCCCCAGCATTTT. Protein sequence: CAISELLGQPQHF.

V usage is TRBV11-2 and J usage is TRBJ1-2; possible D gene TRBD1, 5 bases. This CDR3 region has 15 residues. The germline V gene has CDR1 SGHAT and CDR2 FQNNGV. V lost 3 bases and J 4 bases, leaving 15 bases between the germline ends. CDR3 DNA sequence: TGTGCCAGCAGCTTGGTTTCAGGGAAGGGCTATGGCTACACCTTC. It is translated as CASSLVSGKGYGYTF.

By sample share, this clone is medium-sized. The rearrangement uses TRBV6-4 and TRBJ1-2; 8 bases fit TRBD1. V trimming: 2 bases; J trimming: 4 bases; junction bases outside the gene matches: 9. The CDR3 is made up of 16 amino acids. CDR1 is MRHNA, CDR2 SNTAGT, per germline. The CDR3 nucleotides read TGTGCCAGCAGTGACACGCCCCAGGGGGCGCCCTATGGCTACACCTTC. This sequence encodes CASSDTPQGAPYGYTF.

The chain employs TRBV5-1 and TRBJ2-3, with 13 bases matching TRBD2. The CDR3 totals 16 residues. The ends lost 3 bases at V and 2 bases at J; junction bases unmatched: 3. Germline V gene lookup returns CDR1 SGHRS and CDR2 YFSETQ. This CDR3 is CASSSGTSGNTDTQYF. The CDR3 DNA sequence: TGCGCCAGCAGCTCCGGGACTAGCGGGAACACAGATACGCAGTATTTT.

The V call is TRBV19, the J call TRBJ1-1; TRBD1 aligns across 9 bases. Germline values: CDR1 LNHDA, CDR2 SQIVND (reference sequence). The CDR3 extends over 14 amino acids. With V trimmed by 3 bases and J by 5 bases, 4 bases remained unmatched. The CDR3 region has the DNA TGTGCCAGTAGTATGACAGGGGGAGTAACTGAAGCTTTCTTT. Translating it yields CASSMTGGVTEAFF.

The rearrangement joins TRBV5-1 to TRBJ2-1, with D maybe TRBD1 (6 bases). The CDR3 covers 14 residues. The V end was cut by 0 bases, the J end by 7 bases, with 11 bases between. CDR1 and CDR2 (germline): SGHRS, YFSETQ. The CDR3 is CASSLGGTGNEQFF. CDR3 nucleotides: TGCGCCAGCAGCTTGGGGGGTACAGGGAATGAGCAGTTCTTC.

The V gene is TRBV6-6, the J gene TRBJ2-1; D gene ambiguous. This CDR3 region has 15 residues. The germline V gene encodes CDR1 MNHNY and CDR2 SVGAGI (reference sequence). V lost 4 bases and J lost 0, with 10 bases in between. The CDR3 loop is CASSSAASSYNEQFF. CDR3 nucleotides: TGTGCCAGCAGTTCTGCGGCGAGCTCCTACAATGAGCAGTTCTTC.

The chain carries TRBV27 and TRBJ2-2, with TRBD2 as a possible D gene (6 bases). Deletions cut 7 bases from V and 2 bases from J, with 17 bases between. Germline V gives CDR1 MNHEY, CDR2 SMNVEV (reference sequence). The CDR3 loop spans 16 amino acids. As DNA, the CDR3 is TGTGCCAGCAATCCCGGGAGCTTCCTAAACACCGGGGAGCTGTTTTTT. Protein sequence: CASNPGSFLNTGELFF.

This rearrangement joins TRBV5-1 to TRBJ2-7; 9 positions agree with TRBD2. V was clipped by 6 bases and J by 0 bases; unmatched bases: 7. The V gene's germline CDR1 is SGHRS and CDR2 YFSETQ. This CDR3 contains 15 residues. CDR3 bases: TGCGCCAGCATCGCTAGCGGGATTAGCTCCTACGAGCAGTACTTC. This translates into CASIASGISSYEQYF.

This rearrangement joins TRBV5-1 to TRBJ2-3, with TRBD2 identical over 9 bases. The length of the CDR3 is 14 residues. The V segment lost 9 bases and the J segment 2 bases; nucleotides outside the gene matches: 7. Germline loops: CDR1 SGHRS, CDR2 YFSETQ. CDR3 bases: TGCGCCACCTCTAGCGGGGCGATCACAGATACGCAGTATTTT. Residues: CATSSGAITDTQYF. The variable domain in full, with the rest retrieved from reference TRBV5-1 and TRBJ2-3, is KAGVTQTPRYLIKTRGQQVTLSCSPISGHRSVSWYQQTPGQGLQFLFEYFSETQRNKGNFPGRFSGRQFSNSRSEMNVSTLELGDSALYLCATSSGAITDTQYFGPGTRLTVL.

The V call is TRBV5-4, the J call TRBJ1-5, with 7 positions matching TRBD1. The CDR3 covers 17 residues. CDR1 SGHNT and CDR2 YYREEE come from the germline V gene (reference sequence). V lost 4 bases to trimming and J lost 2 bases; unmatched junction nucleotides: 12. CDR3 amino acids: CASSVDRVCFGNQPQHF. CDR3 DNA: TGTGCCAGCAGCGTAGACAGGGTTTGTTTCGGCAATCAGCCCCAGCATTTT.

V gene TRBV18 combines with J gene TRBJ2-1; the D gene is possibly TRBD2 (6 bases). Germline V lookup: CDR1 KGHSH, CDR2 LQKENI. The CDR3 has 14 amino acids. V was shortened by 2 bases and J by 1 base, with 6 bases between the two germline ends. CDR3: CASSPGGSYNEQFF. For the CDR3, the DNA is TGTGCCAGCTCACCAGGGGGGTCCTACAATGAGCAGTTCTTC.

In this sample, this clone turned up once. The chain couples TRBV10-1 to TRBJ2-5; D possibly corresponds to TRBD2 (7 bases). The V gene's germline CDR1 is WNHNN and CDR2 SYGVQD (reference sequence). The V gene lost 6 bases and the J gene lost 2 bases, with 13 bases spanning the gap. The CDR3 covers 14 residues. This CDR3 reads CASRGAGEQETQYF. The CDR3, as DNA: TGCGCCAGCAGGGGGGCGGGGGAGCAAGAGACCCAGTACTTC.

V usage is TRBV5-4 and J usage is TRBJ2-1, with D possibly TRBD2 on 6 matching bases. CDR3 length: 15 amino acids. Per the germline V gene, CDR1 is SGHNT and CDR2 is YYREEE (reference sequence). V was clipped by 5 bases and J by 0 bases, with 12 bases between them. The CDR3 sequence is CASSLSGSSYNEQFF. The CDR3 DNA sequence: TGTGCCAGCAGTCTATCCGGGAGCTCCTACAATGAGCAGTTCTTC.

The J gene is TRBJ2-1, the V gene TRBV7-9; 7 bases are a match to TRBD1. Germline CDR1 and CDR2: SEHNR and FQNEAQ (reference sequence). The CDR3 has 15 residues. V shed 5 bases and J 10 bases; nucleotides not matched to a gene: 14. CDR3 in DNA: TGTGCCAGCAGCCTTAGGGGGCCCCTGGGTGGAGAGCAGTTCTTC. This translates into CASSLRGPLGGEQFF.

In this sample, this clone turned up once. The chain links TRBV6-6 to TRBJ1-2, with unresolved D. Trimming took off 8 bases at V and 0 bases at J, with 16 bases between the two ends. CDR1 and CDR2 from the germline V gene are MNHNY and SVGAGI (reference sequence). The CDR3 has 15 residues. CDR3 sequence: CASRFGPNPNYGYTF. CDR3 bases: TGTGCCAGCCGTTTTGGGCCAAACCCTAACTATGGCTACACCTTC.

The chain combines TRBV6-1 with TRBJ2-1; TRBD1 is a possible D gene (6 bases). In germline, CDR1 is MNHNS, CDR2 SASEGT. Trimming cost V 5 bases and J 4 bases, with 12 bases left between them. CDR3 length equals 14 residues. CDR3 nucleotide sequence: TGTGCCAGCAGTCCTGGGACATATTACAATGAGCAGTTCTTC. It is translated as CASSPGTYYNEQFF.

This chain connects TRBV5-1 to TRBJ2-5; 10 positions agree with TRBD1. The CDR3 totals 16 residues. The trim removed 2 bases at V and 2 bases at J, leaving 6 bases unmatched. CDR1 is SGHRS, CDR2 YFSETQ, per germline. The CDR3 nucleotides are TGCGCCAGCAGCTTCCAGACAGGGGGCCTACAAGAGACCCAGTACTTC. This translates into CASSFQTGGLQETQYF. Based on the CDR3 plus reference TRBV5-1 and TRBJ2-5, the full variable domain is KAGVTQTPRYLIKTRGQQVTLSCSPISGHRSVSWYQQTPGQGLQFLFEYFSETQRNKGNFPGRFSGRQFSNSRSEMNVSTLELGDSALYLCASSFQTGGLQETQYFGPGTRLLVL.

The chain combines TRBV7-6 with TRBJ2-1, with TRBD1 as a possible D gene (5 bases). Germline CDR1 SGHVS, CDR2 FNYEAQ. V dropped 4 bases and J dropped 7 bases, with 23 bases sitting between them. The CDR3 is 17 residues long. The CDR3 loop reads CASSSSPWGLPGNEQFF. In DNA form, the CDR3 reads TGTGCCAGCAGCTCTAGTCCCTGGGGCTTACCCGGGAATGAGCAGTTCTTC.